A single sample gave rise to the 6 T cell receptor beta chains below, sequenced in a study of T cell responses to AZD1222 COVID-19 vaccine. The protocol was immunoSEQ multiplex PCR, while the TCRdb copy is restricted to in-frame clones and leaves out a portion. This table holds tens of thousands of clones, about 89% found once. Here the sequenced sample was peripheral blood, taken on day 0 of MenACWY control vaccination. The receptors stem from an adult in good health.

Only a few counts were recorded for this clone. The chain has TRBV28 and TRBJ1-4; the D gene is possibly TRBD1 (6 bases). The CDR3 is 15 residues long. V gave up 7 bases and J gave up 8 bases, with 20 bases separating them. Germline assignment: CDR1 MDHEN and CDR2 SYDVKM. CDR3 coding DNA: TGTGCCAGCACCCGGGGTGGGACCCAGGGGGAAAAACTGTTTTTT. This encodes CASTRGGTQGEKLFF.

CDR3 in amino acids: CASSAVQGYGYTF. Here the CDR3 DNA reads TGTGCCAGCAGTGCTGTACAGGGATATGGCTACACCTTC. The J gene is TRBJ1-2, the V gene TRBV28, with TRBD1 as a possible D gene (6 bases). The V end was cut by 5 bases, the J end by 5 bases, with 12 bases between. Germline loops: CDR1 MDHEN, CDR2 SYDVKM. The CDR3 covers 13 residues.

This chain's CDR3 is CASSQDQLLAGGPNEQFF. CDR3 in DNA: TGCGCCAGCAGCCAAGATCAACTACTAGCGGGAGGGCCTAATGAGCAGTTCTTC. J is TRBJ2-1 and V is TRBV4-1; TRBD2 matches at 13 bases. CDR3 size: 18 residues. V lost 0 bases to trimming and J lost 7 bases; unmatched junction nucleotides: 9. In germline, CDR1 is MGHRA, CDR2 YSYEKL.

The CDR3 DNA reads as TGTGCCAGCAGCTTAGGAGTAAACAGTGAAAAACTGTTTTTT. This encodes CASSLGVNSEKLFF. The chain is built from TRBV7-9 and TRBJ1-4; D is unresolved. V was trimmed by 1 base and J by 7 bases, leaving 10 bases between them. Germline CDR1 SEHNR, CDR2 FQNEAQ (reference sequence). This CDR3 is built from 14 residues. Filled out from reference TRBV7-9 and TRBJ1-4, the complete variable domain reads DTGVSQNPRHKITKRGQNVTFRCDPISEHNRLYWYRQTLGQGPEFLTYFQNEAQLEKSRLLSDRFSAERPKGSFSTLEIQRTEQGDSAMYLCASSLGVNSEKLFFGSGTQLSVL.

J is TRBJ2-1 and V is TRBV5-1; tentative D call: TRBD2 (6 bases). Trimming removed 7 bases from V and 0 bases from J, with 11 bases in between. From germline, CDR1 is SGHRS and CDR2 YFSETQ. This CDR3 contains 14 residues. The CDR3 loop reads CASGTGSSYNEQFF. Here the CDR3 DNA reads TGCGCCAGCGGGACTGGGAGCTCCTACAATGAGCAGTTCTTC. Using reference TRBV5-1 and TRBJ2-1 for the parts outside the CDR3, the full variable domain is KAGVTQTPRYLIKTRGQQVTLSCSPISGHRSVSWYQQTPGQGLQFLFEYFSETQRNKGNFPGRFSGRQFSNSRSEMNVSTLELGDSALYLCASGTGSSYNEQFFGPGTRLTVL.

The chain joins TRBV6-5 to TRBJ2-7, with TRBD1 matching 8 bases. Germline CDR1 MNHEY, CDR2 SVGAGI. The CDR3 is made up of 14 amino acids. V trimming: 0 bases; J trimming: 5 bases; junction bases outside the gene matches: 3. This CDR3 is CASSYSTGADEQYF. DNA of the CDR3: TGTGCCAGCAGTTACTCGACAGGGGCCGACGAGCAGTACTTC.